This is a list of T cell receptor beta chains from one sample in a study of beta chain features in type 1 diabetes. Libraries were prepared by immunoSEQ multiplex PCR; TCRdb keeps only in-frame clonotypes and omits some of them. The sample lists approximately 50,000 clones, under 45% seen once, with more than 1.4% in the top ten. The sample consisted of Tregs from blood. The receptors come from a man aged 25-45 years with type 1 diabetes. The CDR3 runs from the conserved cysteine through the conserved F or W. The order of the fields is J gene, V gene, D gene, clone size, CDR3 DNA, CDR3 protein. A D gene is named only where the DNA matches it firmly. Clone size is given for some rows only: seen once, a few or many times, or a class if the clone is expanded.

j_call: TRBJ1-1; v_call: TRBV28; d_call: NA; clone_size: medium-sized; cdr3_nt: TGTGCCAGCAGCCCCTGGAACACTGAAGCTTTCTTT; cdr3_aa: CASSPWNTEAFF
j_call: TRBJ1-5; v_call: TRBV19; d_call: NA; clone_size: NA; cdr3_nt: TGTGCCAGTAGTATTCAGGGTCTAGGGAAGCCCCAGCATTTT; cdr3_aa: CASSIQGLGKPQHF
j_call: TRBJ2-4; v_call: TRBV28; d_call: NA; clone_size: NA; cdr3_nt: TGTGCCAGCAGTACCAGGGGGGTCTCCGACATTCAGTACTTC; cdr3_aa: CASSTRGVSDIQYF
j_call: TRBJ2-1; v_call: TRBV4-1; d_call: TRBD2; clone_size: NA; cdr3_nt: TGCGCCAGCAGCCAAGAATCGGCGACTAGCGGGATAAAAATTGAGCAGTTCTTC; cdr3_aa: CASSQESATSGIKIEQFF
j_call: TRBJ2-3; v_call: TRBV4-1; d_call: TRBD2; clone_size: NA; cdr3_nt: TGCGCCAGCAGCCAAGATTCCGCCCCACGGGCGGGAGGGGTATCAGATACGCAGTATTTT; cdr3_aa: CASSQDSAPRAGGVSDTQYF
j_call: TRBJ2-5; v_call: TRBV7-9; d_call: TRBD1; clone_size: NA; cdr3_nt: TGTGCCAGCAGCTTCCTGACAGGGGGTGAAGAGACCCAGTACTTC; cdr3_aa: CASSFLTGGEETQYF
j_call: TRBJ2-6; v_call: TRBV29-1; d_call: NA; clone_size: once; cdr3_nt: TGCAGCGTTGAAGATCAGTTGATTACTGGGGCCAACGTCCTGACTTTC; cdr3_aa: CSVEDQLITGANVLTF
j_call: TRBJ2-3; v_call: TRBV6-5; d_call: TRBD1; clone_size: few; cdr3_nt: TGTGCCAGCAGATGGGACAGAACTACCACAGATACGCAGTATTTT; cdr3_aa: CASRWDRTTTDTQYF
j_call: TRBJ2-5; v_call: TRBV5-4; d_call: NA; clone_size: NA; cdr3_nt: TGTGCCAGCAGCTTGGCCAGTCGCGAGACCCAGTACTTC; cdr3_aa: CASSLASRETQYF
j_call: TRBJ2-7; v_call: TRBV10-2; d_call: NA; clone_size: NA; cdr3_nt: TGCGCCAGCAGCCTGGGACTCCCTACCTACGAGCAGTACTTC; cdr3_aa: CASSLGLPTYEQYF
j_call: TRBJ2-3; v_call: TRBV19; d_call: TRBD1; clone_size: NA; cdr3_nt: TGTGCCAGTAGTATACAGGGGGCTTGGACAGATACGCAGTATTTT; cdr3_aa: CASSIQGAWTDTQYF
j_call: TRBJ2-7; v_call: TRBV7-6; d_call: TRBD1; clone_size: NA; cdr3_nt: TGTGCCAGCAGCTTAGCTGGGACAGGGGGGCACGAGCAGTACTTC; cdr3_aa: CASSLAGTGGHEQYF